This T cell receptor beta chain was sequenced for a study of shared clonotypes between healthy human individuals (dated by TCRdb to about 2020). General notes on the study: Two women and a few men aged 18 to 49 years were included in the cohort. Blood TCR repertoires of about five healthy adults were deeply sequenced to estimate repertoire size and the extent of clonotype sharing between individuals. Libraries were prepared and TCR repertoires were sequenced by different laboratories using diverse techniques, in order to increase sequencing depth and limit assay-specific biases. Between about 0.8 and 8.9 billion PBMCs per donor were obtained by leukapheresis. For each donor, three plates each were used for CD4 naive and CD4 memory, two plates were used for CD8 naive, and one plate was used for CD8 memory.

What the study reported, not specific to this receptor: Sampling was restricted to blood, and TCR repertoires in tissues likely differ from the TCR repertoires found in blood. The genetic and exposure-history diversity represented was limited by the small number of donors. Rarefaction of sorted-subset datasets indicated incomplete sequencing despite the large sequencing depth. Pairwise subsampling indicated that sequencing depth was expected to affect the degree of clonotype sharing among donors. Across a handful of donors, approximately 4.6% of naive CD4, around 3.3% of naive CD8, 2.3% of memory CD4, and approximately 0.42% of memory CD8 clonotypes were shared. Clonotypes shared by all four sorted-subset donors showed higher generation probabilities than non-shared clonotypes. Naive subsets generally had larger estimated clonotype richness than memory subsets did.

The donors were healthy, HIV-negative adults who had no recently reported acute infections or vaccinations. Every donor was a Caucasian adult residing in Nashville, Tennessee, USA. CD4+ T cells were enriched by magnetic negative selection, after which naive cells were positively selected on CD45RA and the negative fraction was taken as the memory subset. Blood was collected by leukapheresis, and PBMCs were isolated by Ficoll-Histopaque density gradient centrifugation and then cryopreserved in liquid nitrogen vapor phase. Analytical flow cytometry was used to check the purity and quantity of every magnetically sorted T cell population. Genomic DNA was isolated from each sorted fraction and quantified by UV absorbance on a Nanodrop 2000c. CDR1 and CDR2 were assigned from the germline V gene as SGHTA and FQGNSA. Deletion took 5 bases off V and 5 bases off J, with a span of 9 bases between the germline ends. The CDR3 runs 12 residues from the cysteine to the phenylalanine. Only the CDR3 DNA is retained, 36 bases long and in frame from the first base.

Using the deep immunoSEQ assay, TCR CDR3 regions were amplified from genomic DNA by multiplex PCR. Genomic DNA extracted from each cell subset was distributed evenly over all wells of several immunoSEQ 96-well plates, and each plate served as one replicate. Each replicate PCR for sorted subsets received about 220 ng genomic DNA, equal to roughly 30,000 T cell genomes. The purified libraries were quantified using a Qubit 3.0 fluorometer, sized with a Bioanalyzer 2100, and then quantified again using the KAPA Library Quantification kit. A separate single-read 150-cycle Illumina NextSeq 550 flow cell was used to sequence each immunoSEQ 96-well plate. As for the original processing: Because the immunoSEQ output included only junctional sequences and no quality scores, the filtering could not be the same as the filtering used for full-length reads. Sequences were annotated with PyIR, a Python wrapper for IgBLAST v1.9, and V/J genes and CDR3 were assigned using IMGT germline references. Reads were removed for weak V/J assignments (E-value above 1e-6), missing CDR3, stop codons, out-of-frame junctions, or ambiguous translated residues. V3J clonotypes were defined as sequences sharing an identical inferred V gene, J gene, and CDR3 amino acid sequence. Percentage overlap between repertoires was calculated by dividing the number of shared unique clonotypes by the size of the smaller repertoire. RTK rarefaction, the Chao1 estimator, and Recon v2.1 estimates of unobserved clonotypes were used to assess repertoire richness. Generation probabilities for all TCRbeta clonotypes obtained by the gDNA method from four donors were computed using OLGA. In TCRdb, the immuneACCESS table is reduced to in-frame sequences with V and J assigned. These tables do not hold every clone; where another copy was compared, an unresolved V gene accounts for under half, and the others remain unexplained. Clonal size and the V and J genes are those of that table, whereas D and trimming came from the DNA. Here the sample has about 980,000 clones; more than 75% occur a single time. Of the sample, around 1.5% falls within the top ten clones.

A word on this clone: There is no known antigen for this receptor. No base qualities exist here, and no much larger clone lies one base off it.

Sequenced: memory CD4+ T cells sorted from blood. Taken with the paper, the label for cell subset or site translates to: CD45RA-negative fraction. The TCR was taken from a man aged 18 to 29 in good health. The sequence links TRBV7-2 to TRBJ2-5, with TRBD1 tentatively as D gene (5 bases match). The nucleotides read TGTGCCAGCAGCCCAAACAGGGAGACCCAGTACTTC. This translates into CASSPNRETQYF.